This T cell receptor (beta chain) was obtained from a study of cytomegalovirus exposure and HLA in healthy donors. The overall study: Approximately 83 million unique TCRs from HLA-typed donors were held in an early data release.

Germline CDR1 reads SNHLY; CDR2 reads FYNNEI. Trimming shortened V by 4 bases and J by 1 base, and 10 bases separated the two germline ends. The CDR3 is 14 residues long. Only one count was recorded for this clone. What it binds is unknown. PCR primers comprised 60 Vbeta and 13 Jbeta primers. Sequencing was performed with immunoSEQ multiplex PCR; in TCRdb, only in-frame clones are kept and a portion is missing. The sample lists approximately 150,000 clones; more than 70% were seen once. Study-level results: The study carried out a later analysis of TCR beta sequences. It associated around 17,000 of them with specific HLA alleles at a false discovery rate of 0.05. The study labeled 150 or so TCR beta chains cytomegalovirus-associated.

Specimen: PBMCs. The clonotype originates from a woman between 40 and 50 years old in good health and CMV-seronegative. The rearrangement joins TRBV2 to TRBJ1-2, with D hard to call. CDR3 DNA: TGTGCCAGCAGTGGGGCAGGAGGTAACTATGGCTACACCTTC. Residues: CASSGAGGNYGYTF.